Each of the 18 T cell receptor beta chains below was sequenced from the same sample in a study of T cells in Graves' hyperthyroidism and ophthalmopathy. TCR beta CDR3 regions were amplified from RNA transcripts. The TCR CDR3 was amplified in a first-round RT-PCR using the HTBI primer set. TCRdb reprocessed the multiplex PCR reads with MiXCR, giving one entry per CDR3 protein. The repertoire holds fewer than 450,000 distinct CDR3 sequences, with 15% as singletons. Sequencing input: blood. Receptor source: an older woman with Graves' ophthalmopathy.

This chain joins TRBV6-4 and TRBJ2-7, with 9 positions matching TRBD2. Trimming took 5 bases from V and 0 from J; bases not matched to a gene: 11. Germline assignment: CDR1 MRHNA and CDR2 SNTAGT. The CDR3 runs to 17 residues. The CDR3 region has the DNA TGTGCCAGCAGTTCCGTGGAGCGGGAGGACCCCTCCTACGAGCAGTACTTC. Protein sequence: CASSSVEREDPSYEQYF.

This clonotype has only a few counts. The chain joins TRBV2 to TRBJ1-2; D uncertain. This CDR3 contains 13 residues. Germline V gene lookup returns CDR1 SNHLY and CDR2 FYNNEI. V shed 3 bases and J shed 4 bases, with 9 bases lying between them. CDR3 nucleotides: TGTGCCAGCAGTGAGGACGGCCCCTATGGCTACACCTTC. This gives the protein CASSEDGPYGYTF.

This clonotype showed up just a few times. The V call is TRBV27, the J call TRBJ2-7; 8 bases are shared with TRBD2. Trimming removed 5 bases from V and 2 bases from J; junction bases left unmatched: 8. The CDR3 extends over 15 amino acids. Per germline, CDR1 MNHEY and CDR2 SMNVEV (reference sequence). This CDR3 reads CASSPGSGSPYEQYF. CDR3 nucleotide sequence: TGTGCCAGCAGTCCCGGCAGCGGGAGCCCCTACGAGCAGTACTTC.

This clonotype was recorded once. A read error may explain this, as a much larger clone is one base away. The rearrangement links TRBV27 to TRBJ2-1; possibly TRBD2 for D (7 bases). The CDR3 loop spans 17 amino acids. CDR1 MNHEY and CDR2 SMNVEV come from the germline V gene (reference sequence). CDR3 DNA sequence: TGTACCAGCAGTTTAGGGGGGTGGTCTAGCGGTTACAATGAGCAGTTCTTC. It codes for CTSSLGGWSSGYNEQFF.

The sample holds many counts of this clonotype. V and J are TRBV6-2 or TRBV6-3 and TRBJ2-1; D is possibly TRBD2 (7 bases). V lost 2 bases and J lost 8, with 22 bases in between. CDR3 size: 17 residues. Germline assignment: CDR1 MNHEY and CDR2 SVGEGT. CDR3 sequence (DNA): TGTGCCAGCAGTTACCCCGAGTTGGGGGGGGCGAGGGATGAGCAGTTCTTC. Its translation is CASSYPELGGARDEQFF.

The table lists this clonotype with a few counts. One base away lies a much larger clone, so this may be a sequencing read error. The V call is TRBV5-1, the J call TRBJ1-2; no definite D call. CDR1 and CDR2 (germline): SGHRS, YFSETQ. The CDR3 runs to 16 residues. V lost 4 bases, J lost 3 bases, and 19 bases lay in between. The CDR3: CASSPGRRPGDYGYTF. DNA of the CDR3: TGCGCCAGCAGCCCCGGGAGGAGACCCGGGGACTATGGCTACACCTTC.

This clonotype was counted at least ten times. The chain recombines TRBV3-1 with TRBJ1-1, with TRBD1 matching over 7 bases. Germline V gene data show CDR1 as LGHDT and CDR2 as YNNKEL (reference sequence). V was pared by 4 bases and J by 13 bases, with 15 bases of the junction left unmatched. This CDR3 comprises 14 residues. The DNA of the CDR3 is TGTGCCAGCAGCCTTCAGCCCTTGACAGGGATTGTTTTCTTT. The encoded protein is CASSLQPLTGIVFF.

This clonotype was recorded many times. This chain uses TRBV20-1 with TRBJ1-4; 7 bases match TRBD1. The trim removed 1 base at V and 6 bases at J, leaving 5 bases unmatched. The CDR3 runs to 14 residues. Germline loops: CDR1 DFQATT, CDR2 SNEGSKA (reference sequence). CDR3 residues: CSARVTQGDEKLFF. The CDR3 DNA is TGCAGTGCTAGAGTCACGCAGGGGGATGAAAAACTGTTTTTT.

The CDR3 is CSARAQGAVTGELFF. CDR3 nucleotides: TGCAGTGCTAGGGCACAGGGGGCGGTCACCGGGGAGCTGTTTTTT. This sequence joins TRBV20-1 and TRBJ2-2, with 9 bases aligning to TRBD1. The CDR3 totals 15 residues. The junction had 6 bases not matched to a gene; V was cut back by 3 bases and J by 4 bases. CDR1 and CDR2 (germline): DFQATT, SNEGSKA (reference sequence).

The J gene is TRBJ2-3, the V gene TRBV28; 13 bases map to TRBD2. Germline assignment: CDR1 MDHEN and CDR2 SYDVKM. The CDR3 has 16 amino acids. Germline trimming cut 6 bases from V and 1 base from J; bases unmatched to any gene: 4. The CDR3 nucleotides read TGTGCCAGCAGCATACTAGCGGGAGGGCGCACAGATACGCAGTATTTT. Protein sequence: CASSILAGGRTDTQYF.

V is TRBV7-9 and J is TRBJ1-2; D is perhaps TRBD1 (5 bases). Germline values: CDR1 SEHNR, CDR2 FQNEAQ (reference sequence). The CDR3 is made up of 17 amino acids. V was cut by 3 bases and J by 6 bases, with 23 bases left in between. The CDR3 sequence is CASSFWQGGWEGNGYTF. The CDR3 coding sequence is TGTGCCAGCAGCTTTTGGCAGGGAGGATGGGAGGGTAATGGCTACACCTTC.

This clonotype was seen at least ten times. The chain links TRBV20-1 to TRBJ2-7; 8 nucleotides align to TRBD2. The CDR3 is made up of 16 amino acids. Per germline, CDR1 DFQATT and CDR2 SNEGSKA (reference sequence). The ends lost 2 bases at V and 3 bases at J; junction bases unmatched: 12. The CDR3 DNA is TGCAGTGCTAGACCTCGAAGCGGGAGAGGAGGCTACGAGCAGTACTTC. It specifies CSARPRSGRGGYEQYF.

The V call is TRBV7-3, the J call TRBJ2-3; either TRBD1 or TRBD2 may supply D (5 bases each). The CDR3 extends over 15 amino acids. V shed 4 bases and J shed 2 bases, with 13 bases lying between them. Germline CDR1 reads SGHTA; CDR2 reads FQGTGA. The CDR3 sequence is CASSSGAGPTDTQYF. The CDR3 DNA reads TGTGCCAGCAGCTCCGGGGCAGGGCCCACAGATACGCAGTATTTT. Supplemented by reference TRBV7-3 and TRBJ2-3, the full variable domain reads GAGVSQTPSNKVTEKGKYVELRCDPISGHTALYWYRQSLGQGPEFLIYFQGTGAADDSGLPNDRFFAVRPEGSVSTLKIQRTERGDSAVYLCASSSGAGPTDTQYFGPGTRLTVL.

This clonotype was recorded many times. This rearrangement joins TRBV30 to TRBJ1-1; no firm D call. Germline lookup yields CDR1 GTSNPN and CDR2 SVGIG (reference sequence). The CDR3 covers 14 residues. The V end was cut by 0 bases, the J end by 1 base, with 9 bases between. The CDR3 DNA sequence: TGTGCCTGGAGTGTGCTGGAGCGGAACACTGAAGCTTTCTTT. It yields the protein CAWSVLERNTEAFF.

This clonotype was found many times. J is TRBJ2-4 and V is TRBV4-2, with D possibly being TRBD1 (5 bases). This CDR3 has 13 residues. V lost 1 base, J lost 8 bases, and 9 bases lay in between. Germline assignment: CDR1 LGHNA and CDR2 YNFKEQ. CDR3 residues: CASSQVQGDIQYF. In DNA form, the CDR3 reads TGTGCCAGCAGCCAAGTTCAAGGGGACATTCAGTACTTC.

This clonotype came up a few times. The CDR3 bases are TGCGCCAGCAGCTTGGCCCCACGGGGGCCAAAATCACCCCTCCACTTT. Protein sequence: CASSLAPRGPKSPLHF. The chain links TRBV5-1 to TRBJ1-6, with D maybe TRBD1 (6 bases). V shed 0 bases and J shed 10 bases, with 17 bases lying between them. Looked up from germline, CDR1 is SGHRS and CDR2 is YFSETQ. This CDR3 has 16 amino acids.

This clonotype was counted a few times. The chain links TRBV20-1 to TRBJ2-2; maybe TRBD2 (5 bases). CDR3 length: 15 amino acids. CDR1 is DFQATT, CDR2 SNEGSKA, per germline (reference sequence). V dropped 1 base and J dropped 4 bases, with 13 bases sitting between them. In DNA, the CDR3 is TGCAGTGCTAGAGCTAGCTCCTTTCCCACCGGGGAGCTGTTTTTT. This gives the protein CSARASSFPTGELFF.

In its sample, this clonotype was seen many times. The chain recombines TRBV5-1 with TRBJ2-1; 8 nucleotides line up with TRBD1. The CDR3 has 16 amino acids. The V segment lost 4 bases and the J segment 4 bases; nucleotides outside the gene matches: 10. Germline-derived CDR1 and CDR2 are SGHRS and YFSETQ. DNA of the CDR3: TGCGCCAGCAGCCCCCAGCAGGGGGCGTCGTACAATGAGCAGTTCTTC. It encodes CASSPQQGASYNEQFF.